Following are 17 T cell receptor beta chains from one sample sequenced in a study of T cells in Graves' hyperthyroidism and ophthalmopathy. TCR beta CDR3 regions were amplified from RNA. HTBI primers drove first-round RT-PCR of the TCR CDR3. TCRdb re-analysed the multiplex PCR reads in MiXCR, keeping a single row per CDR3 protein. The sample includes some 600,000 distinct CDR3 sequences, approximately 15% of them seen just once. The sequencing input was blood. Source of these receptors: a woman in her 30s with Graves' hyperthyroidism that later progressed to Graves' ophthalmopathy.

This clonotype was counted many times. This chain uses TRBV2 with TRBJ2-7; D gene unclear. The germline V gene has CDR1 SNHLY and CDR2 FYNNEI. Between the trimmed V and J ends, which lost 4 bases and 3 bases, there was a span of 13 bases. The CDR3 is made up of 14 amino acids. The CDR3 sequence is CASSVTSAFYEQYF. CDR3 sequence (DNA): TGTGCCAGCAGTGTTACCAGCGCGTTCTACGAGCAGTACTTC.

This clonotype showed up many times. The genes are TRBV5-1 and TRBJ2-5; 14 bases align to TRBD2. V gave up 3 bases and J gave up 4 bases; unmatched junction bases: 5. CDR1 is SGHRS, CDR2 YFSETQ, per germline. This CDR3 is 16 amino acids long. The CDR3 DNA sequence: TGCGCCAGCAGCTCCGGGACTAGCGGGAGTAGAGAGACCCAGTACTTC. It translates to CASSSGTSGSRETQYF.

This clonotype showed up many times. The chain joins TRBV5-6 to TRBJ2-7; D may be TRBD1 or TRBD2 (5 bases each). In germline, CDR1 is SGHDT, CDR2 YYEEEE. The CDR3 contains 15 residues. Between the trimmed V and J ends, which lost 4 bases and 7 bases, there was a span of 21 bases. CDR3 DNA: TGTGCCAGCAGCAGGGACCAGGTTCGCTCCCTGGAGCAGTACTTC. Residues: CASSRDQVRSLEQYF.

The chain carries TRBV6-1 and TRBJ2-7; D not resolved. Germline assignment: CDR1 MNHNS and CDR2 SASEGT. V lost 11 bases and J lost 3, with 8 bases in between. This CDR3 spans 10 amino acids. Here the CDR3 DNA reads TGTGCCGCCGGAGACTACGAGCAGTACTTC. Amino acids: CAAGDYEQYF.

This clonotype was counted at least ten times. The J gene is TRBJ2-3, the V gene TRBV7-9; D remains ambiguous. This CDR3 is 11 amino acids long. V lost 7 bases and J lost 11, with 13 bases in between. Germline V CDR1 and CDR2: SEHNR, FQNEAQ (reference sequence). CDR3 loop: CASMLLALQYF. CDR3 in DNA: TGTGCCAGCATGCTCCTCGCCCTGCAGTATTTT.

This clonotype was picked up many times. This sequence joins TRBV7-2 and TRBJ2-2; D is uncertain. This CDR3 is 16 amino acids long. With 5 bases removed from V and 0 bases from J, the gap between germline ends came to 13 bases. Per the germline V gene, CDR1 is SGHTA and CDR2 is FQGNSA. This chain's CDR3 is CASSPLINPNTGELFF. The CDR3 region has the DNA TGTGCCAGCAGCCCCCTCATAAATCCGAACACCGGGGAGCTGTTTTTT.

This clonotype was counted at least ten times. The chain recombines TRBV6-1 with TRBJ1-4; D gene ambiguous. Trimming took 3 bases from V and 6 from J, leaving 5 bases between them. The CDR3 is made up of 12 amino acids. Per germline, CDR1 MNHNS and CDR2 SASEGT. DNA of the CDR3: TGTGCCAGCAGTGAGACCGATGAAAAACTGTTTTTT. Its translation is CASSETDEKLFF.

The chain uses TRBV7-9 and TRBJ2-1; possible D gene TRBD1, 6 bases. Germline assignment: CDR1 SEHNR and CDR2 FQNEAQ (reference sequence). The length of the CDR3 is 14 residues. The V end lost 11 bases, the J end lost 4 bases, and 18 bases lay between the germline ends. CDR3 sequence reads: CALPASGQYNEQFF. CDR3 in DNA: TGTGCCCTGCCCGCCAGCGGACAGTACAATGAGCAGTTCTTC.

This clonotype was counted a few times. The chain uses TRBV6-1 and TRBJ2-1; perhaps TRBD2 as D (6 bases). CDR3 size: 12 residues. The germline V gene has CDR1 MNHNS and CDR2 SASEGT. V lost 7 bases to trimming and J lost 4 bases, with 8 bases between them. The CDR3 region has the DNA TGTGCCAGCAAGGAGGGGTACAATGAGCAGTTCTTC. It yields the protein CASKEGYNEQFF.

Here the CDR3 reads CASSRGMPGELFF. CDR3 nucleotide sequence: TGTGCCAGCAGCCGTGGGATGCCCGGGGAGCTGTTTTTT. The chain is built from TRBV5-5 and TRBJ2-2, with D hard to call. Trimming stripped 4 bases from V and 6 bases from J, with 10 bases between. The CDR3 is 13 residues long. Germline CDR1 SGHKS, CDR2 YYEKEE (reference sequence).

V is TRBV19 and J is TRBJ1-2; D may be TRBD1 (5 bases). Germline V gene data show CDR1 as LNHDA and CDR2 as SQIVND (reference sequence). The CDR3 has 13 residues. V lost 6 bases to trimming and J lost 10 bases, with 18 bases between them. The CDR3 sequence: CASRSGAPGAYTF. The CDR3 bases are TGTGCCAGTAGATCCGGAGCTCCCGGGGCCTACACCTTC.

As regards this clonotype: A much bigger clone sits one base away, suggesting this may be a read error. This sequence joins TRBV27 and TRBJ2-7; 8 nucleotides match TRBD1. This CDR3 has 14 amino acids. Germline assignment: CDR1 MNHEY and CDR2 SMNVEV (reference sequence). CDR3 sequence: CDSSLTGQAYEQYF. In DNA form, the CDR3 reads TGTGACAGCAGTTTGACGGGACAGGCCTACGAGCAGTACTTC.

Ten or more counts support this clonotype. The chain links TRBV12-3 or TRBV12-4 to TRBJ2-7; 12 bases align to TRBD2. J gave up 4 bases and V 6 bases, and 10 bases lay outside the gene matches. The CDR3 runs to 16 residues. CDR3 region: CASRPPGLAGPYEQYF. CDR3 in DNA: TGTGCCAGCAGGCCCCCGGGACTAGCGGGTCCATACGAGCAGTACTTC.

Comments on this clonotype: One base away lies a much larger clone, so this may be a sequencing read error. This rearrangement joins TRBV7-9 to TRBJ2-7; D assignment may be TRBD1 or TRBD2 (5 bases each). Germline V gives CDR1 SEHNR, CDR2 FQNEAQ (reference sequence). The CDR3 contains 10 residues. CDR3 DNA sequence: TGTGTCAGCAGAGGGGACGAGCAGTACTTC. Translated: CVSRGDEQYF.

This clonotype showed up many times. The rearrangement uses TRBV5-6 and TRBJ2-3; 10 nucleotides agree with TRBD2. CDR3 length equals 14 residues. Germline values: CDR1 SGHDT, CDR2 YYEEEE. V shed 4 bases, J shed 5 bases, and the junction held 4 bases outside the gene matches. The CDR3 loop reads CASSTGTSEDTQYF. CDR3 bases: TGTGCCAGCAGCACCGGGACTAGCGAAGATACGCAGTATTTT.

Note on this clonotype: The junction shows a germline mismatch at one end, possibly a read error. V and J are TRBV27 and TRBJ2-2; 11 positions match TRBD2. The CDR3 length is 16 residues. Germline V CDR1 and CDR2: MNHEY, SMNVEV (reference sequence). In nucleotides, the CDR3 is TGTGCCAGGGGGACTAGCGGATACGCGAACACCGGGGAGCCGTTTTTT. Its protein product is CARGTSGYANTGEPFF.

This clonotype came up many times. The DNA for the CDR3 is TGTGCCAGCAGTGGGTTAGGGAACAGCAATCAGCCCCAGCATTTT. Its protein product is CASSGLGNSNQPQHF. The V call is TRBV28, the J call TRBJ1-5; D is uncertain. Germline values: CDR1 MDHEN, CDR2 SYDVKM. This CDR3 is built from 15 residues. Trimming removed 5 bases from V and 1 base from J, with 12 bases in between. Full variable domain (missing parts from reference TRBV28 and TRBJ1-5): DVKVTQSSRYLVKRTGEKVFLECVQDMDHENMFWYRQDPGLGLRLIYFSYDVKMKEKGDIPEGYSVSREKKERFSLILESASTNQTSMYLCASSGLGNSNQPQHFGDGTRLSIL.